The entry that follows covers one TCR beta chain sequence. Splitting the CD4+ cells yielded a CD45RA+ naive subset and a CD45RA-negative memory subset. The CDR3 is 19 residues long. V shed 4 bases and J shed 1 base, with 23 bases lying between them. The genomic DNA of each subset was split evenly across several immunoSEQ plates. The data were produced by immunoSEQ multiplex PCR, yet TCRdb's version contains in-frame clones alone and is incomplete. This sample yields nearly 750,000 clones, of which 55% to 80% are seen a single time; approximately 1.8% belongs to the top ten. The entry originates in a study of shared clonotypes between healthy human individuals. Looking at the study overall: Researchers assigned three CD4 naive, three CD4 memory, two CD8 naive and one CD8 memory plate to each donor.

The chain couples TRBV23-1 to TRBJ1-5; maybe TRBD1 (5 bases). TRBV23-1 is annotated as an ORF whose role is uncertain. The receptor was isolated from a young woman in good health. Sequenced material: memory CD4+ T cells sorted from blood. Sample subset: CD45RA-negative fraction. The CDR3 loop is CASSPLCRVFFVSNQPQHF. CDR3 DNA sequence: TGCGCCAGCAGTCCCTTGTGCAGGGTTTTCTTTGTCAGCAATCAGCCCCAGCATTTT.